The clone carrying this T cell receptor (beta chain) was found many times. As yet, its antigen is unknown. The observed sequence ends 3 residues before the CDR3 terminus, with the missing tail filled in from the germline J gene. Only in-frame clones appear in the TCRdb table, and some are missing; sequencing was by immunoSEQ multiplex PCR. This repertoire holds about 59,000 clones, and none appear only once. With 7 bases clipped from V and 9 bases from J, the junction kept 6 bases outside the gene matches. Germline V CDR1 and CDR2: MNHEY, SVGEGT. This CDR3 is built from 13 residues. This sample is drawn from a study of T cell clonality in common variable immunodeficiency. Findings and caveats of the study: CVID subjects had higher TCRbeta clonality than healthy controls, most marked in about a third.

The chain has TRBV6-2 or TRBV6-3 and TRBJ1-5, with TRBD1 matching 10 bases. Sequencing was carried out using peripheral blood mononuclear cells. The TCR sequence derives from a person aged 18-69 years in good health. CDR3 DNA (partial): TGTGCCAGCATCCGGACAGGGGGTGCGCCC. Translation gives CASIRTGGAP. The entire CDR3 sequence reads CASIRTGGAPQHF.